The clone carrying this T cell receptor (beta chain) occurred many times. The target antigen is unknown. What was amplified from RNA transcripts were TCR beta CDR3 regions. The primer set for the first-round RT-PCR of the TCR CDR3 was HTBI. TCRdb redid the calling of the multiplex PCR reads with MiXCR, one entry per CDR3 protein. The table lists around 610,000 distinct CDR3 sequences, roughly 14% of them singletons. This CDR3 region has 15 residues. V lost 6 bases and J 4 bases, leaving 19 bases between the germline ends. Germline V gives CDR1 MNHNS, CDR2 SASEGT. This sample is drawn from a study of T cells in Graves' hyperthyroidism and ophthalmopathy. Study conclusions and caveats: Stable hyperthyroidism was told apart from ophthalmopathy by a model built on 13 V-J features.

The specimen was blood. The V and J genes are TRBV6-1 and TRBJ2-7; D possibly corresponds to TRBD1 (7 bases). This TCR was sampled from a woman aged 35 to 49 with Graves' ophthalmopathy. This CDR3 reads CASRRTGGADYEQYF. Written as DNA, the CDR3 is TGTGCCAGCAGAAGGACAGGCGGGGCAGATTACGAGCAGTACTTC.